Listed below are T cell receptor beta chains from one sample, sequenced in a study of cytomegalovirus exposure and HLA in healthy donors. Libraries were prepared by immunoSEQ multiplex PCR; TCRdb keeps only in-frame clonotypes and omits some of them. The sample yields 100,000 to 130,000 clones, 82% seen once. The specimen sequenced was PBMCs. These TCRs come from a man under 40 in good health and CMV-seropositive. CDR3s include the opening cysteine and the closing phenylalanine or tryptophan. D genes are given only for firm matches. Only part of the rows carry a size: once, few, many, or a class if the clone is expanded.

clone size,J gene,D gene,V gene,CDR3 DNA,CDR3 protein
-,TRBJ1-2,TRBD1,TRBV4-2,TGTGCCAGCAGCCAAGCTCAGGGGGCAGGTCGGACTTCCGGCTACACCTTC,CASSQAQGAGRTSGYTF
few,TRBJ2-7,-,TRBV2,TGTGCCAGCGACCAGGGGACCTACGAGCAGTACTTC,CASDQGTYEQYF
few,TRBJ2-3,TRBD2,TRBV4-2,TGTGCCAGCAGACATAGCGGGGGGGCCCCAGATACGCAGTATTTT,CASRHSGGAPDTQYF
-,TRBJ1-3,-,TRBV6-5,TGTGCCAGCAGTCAAAGCGGAAACACCACATATTTT,CASSQSGNTTYF
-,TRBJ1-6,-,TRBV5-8,TGTGCCAGCGGGGGGGAGATCATCTCCTATAATTCACCCCTCCACTTT,CASGGEIISYNSPLHF
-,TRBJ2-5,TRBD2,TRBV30,TGTGCCTGGAGGGACCTAGCGGGGGGGTGGGAGACCCAGTACTTC,CAWRDLAGGWETQYF
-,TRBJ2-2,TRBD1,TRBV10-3,TGTGCCATCACTACGAACAGGGGCACCGGGGAGCTGTTTTTT,CAITTNRGTGELFF
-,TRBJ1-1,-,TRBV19,TGTGCCAGTAGTCCCGTAATCAACACTGAAGCTTTCTTT,CASSPVINTEAFF
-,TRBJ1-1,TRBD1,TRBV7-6,TGTGCCAGCAGCCAAGGACAGGGTCGCACTGAAGCTTTCTTT,CASSQGQGRTEAFF
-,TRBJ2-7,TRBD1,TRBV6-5,TGTGCCAGCAGTTACGGGGCAGGGGGCGCGAAGCAGTACTTC,CASSYGAGGAKQYF
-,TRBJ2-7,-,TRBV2,TGTGCCAGCAAGGGGATTGTCTCCTACGAGCAGTACTTC,CASKGIVSYEQYF
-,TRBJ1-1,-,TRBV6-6,TGTGCCAGCAGTTCCTATGGGGGGAGGGCGGGGACTGAAGCTTTCTTT,CASSSYGGRAGTEAFF
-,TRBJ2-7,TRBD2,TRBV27,TGTGCCAGCAGTCCATACGCGGGGGGCGGGTTTCCCGAGCAGTACTTC,CASSPYAGGGFPEQYF
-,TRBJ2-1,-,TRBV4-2,TGTGCCAGCAGCCAAGAACATGCCGGGATTTACAATGAGCAGTTCTTC,CASSQEHAGIYNEQFF
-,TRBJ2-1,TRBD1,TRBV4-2,TGTGCCAGCAGCCAAGTGTCGACAGGGGGTACCCTTGATGAGCAGTTCTTC,CASSQVSTGGTLDEQFF
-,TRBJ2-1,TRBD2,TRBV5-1,TGCGCCAGCAGCCCGACTAGCGGGGGGTCTTACAATGAGCAGTTCTTC,CASSPTSGGSYNEQFF
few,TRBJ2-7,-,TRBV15,TGTGCCACCAGCTACATCCGCTCCTACGAGCAGTACTTC,CATSYIRSYEQYF
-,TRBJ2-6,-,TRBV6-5,TGTGCCAGCAGTTCAACAGGGTTTTCTGGGGCCAACGTCCTGACTTTC,CASSSTGFSGANVLTF
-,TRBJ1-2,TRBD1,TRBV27,TGTGCCAGCAGTTCCGGGGGGGAAGGACAGGCGAACTACACCTTC,CASSSGGEGQANYTF
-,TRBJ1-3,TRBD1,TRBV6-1,TGTGCCAGCAACGACAGGGACCCCTCTGGAAACACCATATATTTT,CASNDRDPSGNTIYF
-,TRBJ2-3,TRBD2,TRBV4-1,TGCGCCAGCAGCCAGAAAGGACTAGCGGAGTACACAGATACGCAGTATTTT,CASSQKGLAEYTDTQYF
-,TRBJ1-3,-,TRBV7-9,TGTGCCAGCAGCTTAGCGAGGGCAGGGTGGTATGGGGGGAACACCATATATTTT,CASSLARAGWYGGNTIYF
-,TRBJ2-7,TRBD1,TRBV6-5,TGTGCCAGCAGTTACACCTACAGGGGGATCTACGAGCAGTACTTC,CASSYTYRGIYEQYF
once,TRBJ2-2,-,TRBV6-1,TGTGCCAGCGCCAGGGCGAACACCGGGGAGCTGTTTTTT,CASARANTGELFF
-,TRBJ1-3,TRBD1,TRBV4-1,TGCGCCAGCAGCCAAGTCCAACAGGGGACTTCCTCTGGAAACACCATATATTTT,CASSQVQQGTSSGNTIYF
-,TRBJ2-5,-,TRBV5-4,TGTGCCAGCAGCTTGGTAGGGGGGGCCCCCCAAGAGACCCAGTACTTC,CASSLVGGAPQETQYF
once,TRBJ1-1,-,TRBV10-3,TGTGCCATCAGGCCGGGGAACACTGAAGCTTTCTTT,CAIRPGNTEAFF
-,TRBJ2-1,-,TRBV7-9,TGTTCCAGCAGCTCTCTGGACCGGGGTTACAATGAGCAGTTCTTC,CSSSSLDRGYNEQFF
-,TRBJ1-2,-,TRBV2,TGTGCCAGCAGTGAGGGAGGGGATGTCTATGGCTACACCTTC,CASSEGGDVYGYTF
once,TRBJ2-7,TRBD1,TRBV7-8,TGTGCCAGCAGCCCAGGGGGCCGCCGGTACGAGCAGTACTTC,CASSPGGRRYEQYF
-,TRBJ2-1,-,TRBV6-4,TGTGCCAGCAGTGCAGCGGGCGACTCCTACAATGAGCAGTTCTTC,CASSAAGDSYNEQFF
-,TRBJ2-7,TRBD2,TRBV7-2,TGTGCCAGCAGCGGGGAGGGATTCTACGAGCAGTACTTC,CASSGEGFYEQYF
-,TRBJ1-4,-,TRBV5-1,TGCGCCAGCAGCTTGGGAGCAGGGGAAGAAAAACTGTTTTTT,CASSLGAGEEKLFF
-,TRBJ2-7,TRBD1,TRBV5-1,TGCGCCAGCAGCCGGGCCGAACAGGGGTCGGAGCAGTACTTC,CASSRAEQGSEQYF
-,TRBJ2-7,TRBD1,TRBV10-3,TGTGCCATCGGGGGTGACAGGGCATCCTACGAGCAGTACTTC,CAIGGDRASYEQYF
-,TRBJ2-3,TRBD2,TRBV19,TGTGCCAGTAGTCCTCGGACTAGTTTAAAAACAGATACGCAGTATTTT,CASSPRTSLKTDTQYF
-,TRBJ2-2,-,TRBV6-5,TGTGCCAGCAGTTATGGGGGGGCCTACAGGGAGCTGTTTTTT,CASSYGGAYRELFF
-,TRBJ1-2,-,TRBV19,TGTGCCAGTGTGGACACATACTATGGCTACACCTTC,CASVDTYYGYTF
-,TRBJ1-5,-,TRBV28,TGTGCCAGCAGTTTAGCGGGGTATAGCAATCAGCCCCAGCATTTT,CASSLAGYSNQPQHF
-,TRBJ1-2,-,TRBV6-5,TGTGCCAGCACCGGCCCAGGGCCAAACTATGGCTACACCTTC,CASTGPGPNYGYTF
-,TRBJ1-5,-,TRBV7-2,TGTGCCAGCAGCAACCATCAGGGGAATCAGCCCCAGCATTTT,CASSNHQGNQPQHF
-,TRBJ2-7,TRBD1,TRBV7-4,TGTGCCAGCAGCTTCTCAAAGGGACAGGGTATCGCCTACGAGCAGTACTTC,CASSFSKGQGIAYEQYF
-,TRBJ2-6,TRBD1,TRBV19,TGTGCCAGTAGTATTGAGGGGGCGCCAGGGGCCAACGTCCTGACTTTC,CASSIEGAPGANVLTF
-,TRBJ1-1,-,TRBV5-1,TGCGCCAGCAGCCTGGGACATACGAACACTGAAGCTTTCTTT,CASSLGHTNTEAFF
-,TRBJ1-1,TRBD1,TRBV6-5,TGTGCCAGCAGTTACGGTCAGGGGGCTGAAGCTTTCTTT,CASSYGQGAEAFF
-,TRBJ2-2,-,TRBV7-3,TGTGCCAGCAGCTTAAGTCAGGGGACCGGGGAGCTGTTTTTT,CASSLSQGTGELFF
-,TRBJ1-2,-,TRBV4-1,TGCGCCAGCAGCCAAGTCCTGGTCGAGGTTGGCTACACCTTC,CASSQVLVEVGYTF
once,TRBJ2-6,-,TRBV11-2,TGTGCCAGCAGCTCGGGAATGGGCTCTGGGGCCAACGTCCTGACTTTC,CASSSGMGSGANVLTF
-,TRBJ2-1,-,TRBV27,TGTGCCAGCCGTAGTACCGAATTTACTTACAATGAGCAGTTCTTC,CASRSTEFTYNEQFF
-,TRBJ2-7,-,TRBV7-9,TGTGCCAGCAGCAGGGACACCCGGGGCGAGCAGTACTTC,CASSRDTRGEQYF
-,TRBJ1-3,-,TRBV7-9,TGTGCCAGCAGCGGTAGGGAACAGGGCGTTCTTGGAAACACCATATATTTT,CASSGREQGVLGNTIYF
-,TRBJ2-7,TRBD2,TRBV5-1,TGCGCCAGCAGCTTGGTTGGCAGGGAGGGGAACGAGCAGTACTTC,CASSLVGREGNEQYF
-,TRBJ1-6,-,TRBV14,TGTGCCAGCAGCCTACTCCCGACAGGAATGTGGTCACCCCTCCACTTT,CASSLLPTGMWSPLHF
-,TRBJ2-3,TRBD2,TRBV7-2,TGTGCCAGCAGCCTCAGAACTACTAGCGGGGGCTTTGGCACAGATACGCAGTATTTT,CASSLRTTSGGFGTDTQYF